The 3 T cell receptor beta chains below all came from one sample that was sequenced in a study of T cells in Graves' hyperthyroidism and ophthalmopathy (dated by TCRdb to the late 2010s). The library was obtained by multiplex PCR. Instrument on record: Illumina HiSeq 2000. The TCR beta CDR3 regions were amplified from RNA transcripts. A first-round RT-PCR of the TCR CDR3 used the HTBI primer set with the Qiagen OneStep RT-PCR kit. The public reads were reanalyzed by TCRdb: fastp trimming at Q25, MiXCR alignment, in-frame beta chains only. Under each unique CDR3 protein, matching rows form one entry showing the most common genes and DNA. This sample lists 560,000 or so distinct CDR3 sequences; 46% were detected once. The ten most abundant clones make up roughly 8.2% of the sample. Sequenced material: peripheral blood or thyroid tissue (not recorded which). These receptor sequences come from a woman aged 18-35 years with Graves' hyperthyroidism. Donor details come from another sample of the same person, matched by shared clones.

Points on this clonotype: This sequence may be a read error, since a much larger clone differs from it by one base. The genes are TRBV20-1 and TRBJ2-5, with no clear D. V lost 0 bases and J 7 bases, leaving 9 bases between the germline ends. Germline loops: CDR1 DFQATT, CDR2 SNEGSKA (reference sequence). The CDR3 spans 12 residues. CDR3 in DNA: TGCAGTGCTAGAGAAGGACGGTGGACCCAGTACTTC. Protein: CSAREGRWTQYF.

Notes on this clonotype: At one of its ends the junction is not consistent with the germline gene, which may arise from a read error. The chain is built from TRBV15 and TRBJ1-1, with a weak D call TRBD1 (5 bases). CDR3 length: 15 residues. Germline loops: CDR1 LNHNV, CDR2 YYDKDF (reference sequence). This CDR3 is CAASRGAASNTEAFF. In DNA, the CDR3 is TGTGCCGCCAGCAGAGGGGCAGCAAGCAACACTGAAGCTTTCTTT.

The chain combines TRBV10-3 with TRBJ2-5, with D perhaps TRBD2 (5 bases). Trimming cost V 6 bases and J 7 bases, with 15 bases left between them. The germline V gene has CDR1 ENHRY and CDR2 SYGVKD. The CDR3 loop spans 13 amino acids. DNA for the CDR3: TGTGCCATCAGAGTTGACCTCCGGGGGACCCAGTACTTC. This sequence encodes CAIRVDLRGTQYF.